The 17 T cell receptor beta chains listed next were all sequenced from one sample in a study of immune characteristics of hereditary and idiopathic chronic pancreatitis. Libraries were prepared by immunoSEQ multiplex PCR; TCRdb keeps only in-frame clonotypes and omits some of them. The data show a few thousand clones, around 75% seen once. The pancreas tissue came from patients undergoing total pancreatectomy with islet autotransplantation. Sequenced sample: pancreas tissue with hereditary chronic pancreatitis. Receptor source: a human donor with chronic pancreatitis.

This clone was detected only a few times. The chain has TRBV14 and TRBJ2-3; weak D call: TRBD2 (5 bases). Looked up from germline, CDR1 is SGHDN and CDR2 is FVKESK. The CDR3 covers 17 residues. The ends were cut back, 2 bases at V and 1 base at J, with 16 bases in the middle. Here the CDR3 DNA reads TGTGCCAGCAGCCAAATTAGCCGGGGAGCGGGCACAGATACGCAGTATTTT. Its protein product is CASSQISRGAGTDTQYF.

In this sample, this clone turned up a few times. The V and J genes are TRBV28 and TRBJ2-5; 10 bases line up with TRBD1. J gave up 4 bases and V 5 bases, and 7 bases lay outside the gene matches. Germline assignment: CDR1 MDHEN and CDR2 SYDVKM. The CDR3 consists of 15 residues. In DNA, the CDR3 is TGTGCCAGCAGTCCACGACAGGGGGCAGGAGAGACCCAGTACTTC. Translating gives CASSPRQGAGETQYF.

The V gene is TRBV27, the J gene TRBJ1-2; the D gene is possibly TRBD1 (5 bases). Looked up from germline, CDR1 is MNHEY and CDR2 is SMNVEV (reference sequence). This CDR3 contains 14 residues. Trimming took off 5 bases at V and 2 bases at J, with 12 bases between the two ends. CDR3 residues: CASSAGPSNYGYTF. The DNA of the CDR3 is TGTGCCAGCAGTGCGGGACCTTCGAACTATGGCTACACCTTC.

This clone was counted only a few times. The gene calls are TRBV4-1 and TRBJ2-3; D gene unclear. This CDR3 has 13 residues. Germline V gene lookup returns CDR1 MGHRA and CDR2 YSYEKL. Trimming shortened V by 4 bases and J by 4 bases, and 9 bases separated the two germline ends. CDR3 DNA sequence: TGCGCCAGCAGCCTAGACACCGCAGATACGCAGTATTTT. Translation: CASSLDTADTQYF.

J is TRBJ2-1 and V is TRBV6-4, with TRBD1 matching 10 bases. CDR3 size: 16 residues. In germline, CDR1 is MRHNA, CDR2 SNTAGT. Trimming removed 2 bases from V and 8 bases from J; junction bases left unmatched: 9. The CDR3 here is CASSDAPGQGKDEQFF. The CDR3 region has the DNA TGTGCCAGCAGTGACGCTCCGGGACAGGGGAAGGATGAGCAGTTCTTC.

The chain combines TRBV20-1 with TRBJ1-2; no clear D. V gave up 0 bases and J gave up 8 bases, with 7 bases separating them. CDR1 and CDR2 from the germline V gene are DFQATT and SNEGSKA (reference sequence). This CDR3 is built from 11 residues. The DNA for the CDR3 is TGCAGTGCTAGAGATCTCTGGGGCTACACCTTC. This codes for CSARDLWGYTF.

This clone was counted a single time. The genes are TRBV3-1 (or the pseudogene TRBV3-2) and TRBJ1-1; a weak D match, TRBD1 (5 bases). V was clipped by 1 base and J by 1 base, with 7 bases between them. CDR1 LGHDT and CDR2 YNNKEL come from the germline V gene (reference sequence). The CDR3 extends over 14 amino acids. CDR3 nucleotide sequence: TGTGCCAGCAGCCAAGGACAGTGGAACACTGAAGCTTTCTTT. Its translation is CASSQGQWNTEAFF.

The chain has TRBV7-9 and TRBJ2-2; no reliable D call. The CDR3 covers 14 residues. Trimming shortened V by 5 bases and J by 0 bases, and 7 bases separated the two germline ends. CDR1 and CDR2 (germline): SEHNR, FQNEAQ (reference sequence). CDR3 DNA sequence: TGTGCCAGCAGCCTGACGTCGAACACCGGGGAGCTGTTTTTT. This sequence encodes CASSLTSNTGELFF. The complete variable domain, with remaining parts taken from reference TRBV7-9 and TRBJ2-2, reads DTGVSQNPRHKITKRGQNVTFRCDPISEHNRLYWYRQTLGQGPEFLTYFQNEAQLEKSRLLSDRFSAERPKGSFSTLEIQRTEQGDSAMYLCASSLTSNTGELFFGEGSRLTVL.

CDR3 coding DNA: TGTGCCAGCAGTGGGACTGACTACGAGCAGTACTTC. Translating it yields CASSGTDYEQYF. This rearrangement joins TRBV7-9 to TRBJ2-7; tentative D call: TRBD2 (6 bases). With 6 bases removed from V and 3 bases from J, the gap between germline ends came to 9 bases. Germline V gene data show CDR1 as SEHNR and CDR2 as FQNEAQ (reference sequence). The CDR3 contains 12 residues.

J is TRBJ2-1 and V is TRBV28; no clear D gene. CDR3 size: 13 residues. Trimming removed 4 bases at V and 4 bases at J, with 8 bases between. The V gene's germline CDR1 is MDHEN and CDR2 SYDVKM. CDR3 in DNA: TGTGCCAGCAGTTCCACTACGTACAATGAGCAGTTCTTC. It encodes CASSSTTYNEQFF.

The CDR3, as DNA: TGCGCCAGCAGTCGAGTAGGGGGGCGCGGAGCCAAAAACATTCAGTACTTC. As protein: CASSRVGGRGAKNIQYF. V usage is TRBV4-3 and J usage is TRBJ2-4; D is possibly TRBD1 or TRBD2 (6 bases each). Germline CDR1 and CDR2: LGHNA and YSLEER. The CDR3 sequence is 17 residues long. V was trimmed by 6 bases and J by 0 bases, leaving 18 bases between them.

The CDR3 region is CASSQEPHPGSQETQYF. The CDR3 DNA follows: TGCGCCAGCAGCCAAGAACCCCATCCGGGGAGCCAAGAGACCCAGTACTTC. The chain has TRBV4-1 and TRBJ2-5; the D gene is possibly TRBD2 (5 bases). V dropped 0 bases and J dropped 1 base, with 15 bases sitting between them. Germline CDR1 MGHRA, CDR2 YSYEKL. CDR3 length: 17 amino acids.

This chain links TRBV4-1 with TRBJ2-7, with D hard to call. CDR1 and CDR2 from the germline V gene are MGHRA and YSYEKL. V was clipped by 0 bases and J by 2 bases, with 8 bases between them. The CDR3 has 14 residues. Here the CDR3 reads CASSQDDGAYEQYV. DNA for the CDR3: TGCGCCAGCAGCCAAGATGACGGTGCCTACGAGCAGTACGTC.

The chain combines TRBV5-6 with TRBJ1-2; D unclear. V was shortened by 4 bases and J by 5 bases, with 12 bases between the two germline ends. The CDR3 is made up of 13 amino acids. Germline assignment: CDR1 SGHDT and CDR2 YYEEEE. DNA of the CDR3: TGTGCCAGCAGCATAAAAGTTGGTTATGGCTACACCTTC. This codes for CASSIKVGYGYTF.

The gene calls are TRBV6-5 and TRBJ1-2, with TRBD1 matching over 7 bases. The CDR3 extends over 15 amino acids. J was trimmed by 5 bases and V by 3 bases; bases with no gene match: 9. Germline values: CDR1 MNHEY, CDR2 SVGAGI. CDR3 protein: CASSYSQGVQYGYTF. The DNA for the CDR3 is TGTGCCAGCAGTTATTCCCAGGGGGTACAGTATGGCTACACCTTC.

This clone was detected once. This chain connects TRBV3-1 (or the pseudogene TRBV3-2) to TRBJ2-1; D is tentatively TRBD1 or TRBD2 (5 bases each). V dropped 0 bases and J dropped 9 bases, with 9 bases sitting between them. Germline V CDR1 and CDR2: LGHDT, YNNKEL (reference sequence). This CDR3 comprises 13 residues. The CDR3 loop reads CASSQETGGEQFF. CDR3 sequence (DNA): TGTGCCAGCAGCCAAGAAACAGGAGGTGAGCAGTTCTTC.

The chain joins TRBV18 to TRBJ2-7, with TRBD1 matching over 8 bases. Germline CDR1 and CDR2: KGHSH and LQKENI. With 3 bases clipped from V and 3 bases from J, the junction kept 7 bases outside the gene matches. This CDR3 is built from 15 residues. CDR3 DNA sequence: TGTGCCAGCTCACCTCCGGCCGGACAGGGCTACGAGCAGTACTTC. It specifies CASSPPAGQGYEQYF.